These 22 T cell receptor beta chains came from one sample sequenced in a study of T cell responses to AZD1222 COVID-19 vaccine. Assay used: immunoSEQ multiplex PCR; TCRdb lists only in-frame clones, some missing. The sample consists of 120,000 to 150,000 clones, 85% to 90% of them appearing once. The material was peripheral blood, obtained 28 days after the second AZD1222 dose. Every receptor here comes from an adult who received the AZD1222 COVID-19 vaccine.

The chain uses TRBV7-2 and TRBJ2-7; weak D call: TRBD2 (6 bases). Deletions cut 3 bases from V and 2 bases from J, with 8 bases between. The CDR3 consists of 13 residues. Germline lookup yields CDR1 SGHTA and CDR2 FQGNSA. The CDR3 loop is CASSFGGAYEQYF. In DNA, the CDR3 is TGTGCCAGCAGCTTCGGAGGGGCCTACGAGCAGTACTTC.

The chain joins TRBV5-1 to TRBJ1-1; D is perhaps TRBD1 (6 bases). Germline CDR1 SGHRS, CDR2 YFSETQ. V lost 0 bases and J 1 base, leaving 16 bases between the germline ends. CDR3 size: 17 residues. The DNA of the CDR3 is TGCGCCAGCAGCTTGGGAGGGGGGACTTGGCAGAACACTGAAGCTTTCTTT. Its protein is CASSLGGGTWQNTEAFF.

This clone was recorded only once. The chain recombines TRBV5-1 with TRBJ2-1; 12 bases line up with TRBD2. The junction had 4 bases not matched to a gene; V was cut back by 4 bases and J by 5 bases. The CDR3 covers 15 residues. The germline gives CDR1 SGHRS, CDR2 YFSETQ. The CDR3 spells CASSPGLAGHNEQFF. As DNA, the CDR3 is TGCGCCAGCAGCCCAGGACTAGCGGGACACAATGAGCAGTTCTTC.

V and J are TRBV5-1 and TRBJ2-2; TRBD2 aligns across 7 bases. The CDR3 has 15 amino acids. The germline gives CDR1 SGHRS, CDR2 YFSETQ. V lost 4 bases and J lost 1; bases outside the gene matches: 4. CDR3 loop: CASSKWEGNTGELFF. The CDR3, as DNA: TGCGCCAGCAGCAAGTGGGAGGGGAACACCGGGGAGCTGTTTTTT. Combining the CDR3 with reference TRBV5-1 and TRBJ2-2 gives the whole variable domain KAGVTQTPRYLIKTRGQQVTLSCSPISGHRSVSWYQQTPGQGLQFLFEYFSETQRNKGNFPGRFSGRQFSNSRSEMNVSTLELGDSALYLCASSKWEGNTGELFFGEGSRLTVL.

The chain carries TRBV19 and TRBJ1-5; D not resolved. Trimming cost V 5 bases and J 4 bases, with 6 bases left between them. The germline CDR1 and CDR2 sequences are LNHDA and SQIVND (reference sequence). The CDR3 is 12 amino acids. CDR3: CASSLGNQPQHF. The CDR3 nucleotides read TGTGCCAGTAGTCTGGGTAATCAGCCCCAGCATTTT.

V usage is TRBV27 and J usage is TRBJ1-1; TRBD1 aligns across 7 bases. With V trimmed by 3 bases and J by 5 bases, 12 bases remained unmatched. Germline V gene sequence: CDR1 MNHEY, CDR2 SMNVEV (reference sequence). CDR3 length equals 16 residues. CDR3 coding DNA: TGTGCCAGCAGTTTTAGAGAAACAGGGGCAAGGACTGAAGCTTTCTTT. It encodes CASSFRETGARTEAFF.

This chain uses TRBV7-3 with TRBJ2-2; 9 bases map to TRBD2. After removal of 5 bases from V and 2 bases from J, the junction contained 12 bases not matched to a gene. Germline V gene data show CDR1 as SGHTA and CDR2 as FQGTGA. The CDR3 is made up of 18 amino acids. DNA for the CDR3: TGTGCCAGCAGCCTAAATCTAAGAGCGGGAGGTAACACCGGGGAGCTGTTTTTT. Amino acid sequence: CASSLNLRAGGNTGELFF.

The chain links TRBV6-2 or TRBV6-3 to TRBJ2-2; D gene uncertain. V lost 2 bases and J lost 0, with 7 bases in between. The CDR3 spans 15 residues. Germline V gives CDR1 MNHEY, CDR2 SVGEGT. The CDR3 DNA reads TGTGCCAGCAGTTACGTACTTACGAACACCGGGGAGCTGTTTTTT. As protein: CASSYVLTNTGELFF.

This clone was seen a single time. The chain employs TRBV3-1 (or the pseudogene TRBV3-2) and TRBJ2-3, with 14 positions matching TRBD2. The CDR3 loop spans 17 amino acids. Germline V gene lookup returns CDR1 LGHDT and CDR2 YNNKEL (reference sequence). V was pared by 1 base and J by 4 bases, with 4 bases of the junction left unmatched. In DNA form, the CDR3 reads TGTGCCAGCAGCCAAGTAGGGGGACTAGCGGGAGCAGATACGCAGTATTTT. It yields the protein CASSQVGGLAGADTQYF.

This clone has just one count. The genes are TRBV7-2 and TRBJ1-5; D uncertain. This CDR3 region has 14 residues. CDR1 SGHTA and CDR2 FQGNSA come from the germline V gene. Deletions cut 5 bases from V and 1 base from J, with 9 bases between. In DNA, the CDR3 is TGTGCCAGCAGCCTGACAAGAAGCAATCAGCCCCAGCATTTT. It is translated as CASSLTRSNQPQHF.

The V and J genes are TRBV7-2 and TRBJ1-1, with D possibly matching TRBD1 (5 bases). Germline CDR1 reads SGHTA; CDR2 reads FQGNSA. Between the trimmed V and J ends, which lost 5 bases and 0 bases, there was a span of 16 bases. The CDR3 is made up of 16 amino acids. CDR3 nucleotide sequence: TGTGCCAGCAGCCCCACTCGGTCAGGGATGAACACTGAAGCTTTCTTT. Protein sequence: CASSPTRSGMNTEAFF. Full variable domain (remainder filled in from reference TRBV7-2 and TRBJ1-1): GAGVSQSPSNKVTEKGKDVELRCDPISGHTALYWYRQSLGQGLEFLIYFQGNSAPDKSGLPSDRFSAERTGGSVSTLTIQRTQQEDSAVYLCASSPTRSGMNTEAFFGQGTRLTVV.

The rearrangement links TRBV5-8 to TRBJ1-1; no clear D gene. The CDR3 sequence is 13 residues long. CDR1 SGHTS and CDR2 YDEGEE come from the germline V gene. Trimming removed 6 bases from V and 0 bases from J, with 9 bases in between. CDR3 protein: CASTTDVNTEAFF. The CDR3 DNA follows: TGTGCCAGCACCACGGACGTGAACACTGAAGCTTTCTTT.

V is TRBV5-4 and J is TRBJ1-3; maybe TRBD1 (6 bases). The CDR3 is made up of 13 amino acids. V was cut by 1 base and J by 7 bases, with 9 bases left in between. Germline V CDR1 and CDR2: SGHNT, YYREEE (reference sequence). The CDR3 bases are TGTGCCAGCAGCTTGCCGGGGGCTAACACCATATATTTT. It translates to CASSLPGANTIYF.

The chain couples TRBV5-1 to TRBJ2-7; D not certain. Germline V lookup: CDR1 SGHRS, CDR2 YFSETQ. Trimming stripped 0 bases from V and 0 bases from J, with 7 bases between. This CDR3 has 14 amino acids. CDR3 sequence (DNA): TGCGCCAGCAGCTTGGACGCACACTCCTACGAGCAGTACTTC. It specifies CASSLDAHSYEQYF.

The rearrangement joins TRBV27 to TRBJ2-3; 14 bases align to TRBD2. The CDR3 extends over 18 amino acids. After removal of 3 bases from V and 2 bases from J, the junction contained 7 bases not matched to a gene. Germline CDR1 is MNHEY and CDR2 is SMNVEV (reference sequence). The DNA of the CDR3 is TGTGCCAGCAGTTTCTACCGACTAGCGGGAGGGTACACAGATACGCAGTATTTT. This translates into CASSFYRLAGGYTDTQYF.

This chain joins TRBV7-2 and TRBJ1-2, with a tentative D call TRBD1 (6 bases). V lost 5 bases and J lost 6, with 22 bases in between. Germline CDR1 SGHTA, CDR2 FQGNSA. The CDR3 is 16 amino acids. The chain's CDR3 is CASSLLSLGRGNGYTF. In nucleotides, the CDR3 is TGTGCCAGCAGCCTCCTCTCCCTCGGCAGGGGAAATGGCTACACCTTC.

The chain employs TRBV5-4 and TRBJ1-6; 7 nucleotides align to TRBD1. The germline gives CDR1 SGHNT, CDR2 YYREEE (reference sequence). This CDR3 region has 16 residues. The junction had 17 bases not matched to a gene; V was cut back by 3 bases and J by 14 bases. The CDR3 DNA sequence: TGTGCCAGCAGCTCCCAGGGGGTAGGGGGGGCTGACACCCTCCACTTT. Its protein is CASSSQGVGGADTLHF.

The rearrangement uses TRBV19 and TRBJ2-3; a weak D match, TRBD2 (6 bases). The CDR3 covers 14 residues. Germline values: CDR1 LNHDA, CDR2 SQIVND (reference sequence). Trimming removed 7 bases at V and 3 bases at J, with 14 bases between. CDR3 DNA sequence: TGTGCCAGTAAGAAGGAGGGGCAAACAGATACGCAGTATTTT. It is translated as CASKKEGQTDTQYF.

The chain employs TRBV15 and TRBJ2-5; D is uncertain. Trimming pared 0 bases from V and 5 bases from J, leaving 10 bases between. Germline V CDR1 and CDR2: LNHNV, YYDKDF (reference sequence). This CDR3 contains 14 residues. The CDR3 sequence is CATSRDGRVETQYF. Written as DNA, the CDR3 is TGTGCCACCAGCAGAGATGGTAGGGTGGAGACCCAGTACTTC.

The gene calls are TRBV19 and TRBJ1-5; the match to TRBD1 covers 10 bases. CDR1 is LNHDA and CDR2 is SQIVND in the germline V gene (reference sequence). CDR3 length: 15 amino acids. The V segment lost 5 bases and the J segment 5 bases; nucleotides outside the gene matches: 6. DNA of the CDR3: TGTGCCAGTAGTTCTGGGACAGGGGCGCATCAGCCCCAGCATTTT. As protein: CASSSGTGAHQPQHF.

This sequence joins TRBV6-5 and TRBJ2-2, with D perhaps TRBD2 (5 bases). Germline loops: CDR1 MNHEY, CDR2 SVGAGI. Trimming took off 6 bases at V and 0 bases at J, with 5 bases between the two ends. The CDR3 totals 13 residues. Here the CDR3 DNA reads TGTGCCAGCAGGCGGGCGAACACCGGGGAGCTGTTTTTT. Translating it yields CASRRANTGELFF.

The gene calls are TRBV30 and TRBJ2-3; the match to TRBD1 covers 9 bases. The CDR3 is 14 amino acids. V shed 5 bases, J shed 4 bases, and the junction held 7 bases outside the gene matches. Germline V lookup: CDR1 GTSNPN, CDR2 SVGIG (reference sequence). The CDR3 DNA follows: TGTGCCTGGGGTACAGGGGGCATCGCAGATACGCAGTATTTT. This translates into CAWGTGGIADTQYF.